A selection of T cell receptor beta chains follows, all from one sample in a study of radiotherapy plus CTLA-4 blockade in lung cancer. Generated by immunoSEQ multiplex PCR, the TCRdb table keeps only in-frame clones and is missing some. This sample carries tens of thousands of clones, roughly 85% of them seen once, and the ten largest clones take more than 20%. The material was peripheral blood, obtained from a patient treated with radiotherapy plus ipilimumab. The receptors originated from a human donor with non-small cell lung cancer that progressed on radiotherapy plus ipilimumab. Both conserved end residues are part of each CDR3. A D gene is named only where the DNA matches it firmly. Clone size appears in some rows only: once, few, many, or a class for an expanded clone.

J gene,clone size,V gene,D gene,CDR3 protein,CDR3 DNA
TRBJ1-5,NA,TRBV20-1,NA,CSVGLPQHF,TGCAGTGTCGGCCTTCCCCAGCATTTT
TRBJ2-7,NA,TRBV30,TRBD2,CAWKITGLAGSEQYF,TGTGCCTGGAAAATTACTGGACTAGCGGGTAGCGAGCAGTACTTC
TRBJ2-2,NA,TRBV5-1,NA,CASGVGTGELFF,TGCGCCAGCGGCGTTGGTACCGGGGAGCTGTTTTTT
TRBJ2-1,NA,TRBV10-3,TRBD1,CAISSKTGGITNEQFF,TGTGCCATCAGTTCCAAAACAGGGGGTATTACAAATGAGCAGTTCTTC
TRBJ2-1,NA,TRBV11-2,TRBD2,CASNSLMGLGPNEQFF,TGTGCCAGCAACAGCTTAATGGGACTAGGTCCGAATGAGCAGTTCTTC
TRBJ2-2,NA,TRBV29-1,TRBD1,CSVDRGLTGELFF,TGCAGCGTGGACAGGGGGCTGACCGGGGAGCTGTTTTTT
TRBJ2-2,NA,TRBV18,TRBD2,CASPLAGDTGELFF,TGTGCCAGCCCACTAGCGGGAGACACCGGGGAGCTGTTTTTT
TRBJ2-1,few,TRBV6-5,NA,CASSYPIAGGSNEQFF,TGTGCCAGCAGTTACCCGATTGCCGGGGGAAGCAATGAGCAGTTCTTC
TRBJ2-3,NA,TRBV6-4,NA,CASSDGTSTDTQYF,TGTGCCAGCAGTGACGGGACTAGCACAGATACGCAGTATTTT
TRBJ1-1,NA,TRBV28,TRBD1,CASTIRGDRGWIF,TGTGCCAGCACCATCCGGGGGGACAGGGGGTGGATCTTT
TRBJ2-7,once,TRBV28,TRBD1,CASNSGTGGRYEQYF,TGTGCCAGCAACTCAGGGACAGGGGGACGGTACGAGCAGTACTTC
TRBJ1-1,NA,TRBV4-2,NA,CASSQEGRGANTEAFF,TGTGCCAGCAGCCAAGAGGGCAGAGGGGCGAACACTGAAGCTTTCTTT
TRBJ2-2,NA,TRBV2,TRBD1,CASRKDRGTGELFF,TGTGCCAGCAGAAAGGACAGGGGTACCGGGGAGCTGTTTTTT
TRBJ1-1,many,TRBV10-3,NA,CAITDIGDTEAFF,TGTGCCATCACCGACATTGGGGACACTGAAGCTTTCTTT
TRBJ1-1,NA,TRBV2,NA,CASSKHSENTEAFF,TGTGCCAGCAGTAAGCACTCCGAGAACACTGAAGCTTTCTTT
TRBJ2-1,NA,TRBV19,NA,CASRRSNEQFF,TGTGCCAGTCGTAGAAGTAATGAGCAGTTCTTC
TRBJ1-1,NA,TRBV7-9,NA,CASSLVNTEAFF,TGTGCCAGCAGCTTAGTCAACACTGAAGCTTTCTTT
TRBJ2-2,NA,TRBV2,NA,CASRPSRAANTGELFF,TGTGCCAGCCGTCCGTCGCGGGCGGCGAACACCGGGGAGCTGTTTTTT
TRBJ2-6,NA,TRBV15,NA,CATSRGQISSGANVLTF,TGTGCCACCAGCAGAGGACAGATCAGCTCTGGGGCCAACGTCCTGACTTTC
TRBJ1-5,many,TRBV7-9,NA,CASGAGNQPQHF,TGTGCCAGCGGGGCAGGGAATCAGCCCCAGCATTTT
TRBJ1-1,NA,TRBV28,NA,CASSFETANQAFF,TGTGCCAGCAGTTTTGAGACAGCTAACCAAGCTTTCTTT
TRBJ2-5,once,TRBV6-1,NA,CASNGGPGGETQYF,TGTGCCAGCAATGGGGGACCGGGCGGGGAGACCCAGTACTTC
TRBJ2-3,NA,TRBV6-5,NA,CASSLIHTDTQYF,TGTGCCAGCAGTTTGATCCACACAGATACGCAGTATTTT
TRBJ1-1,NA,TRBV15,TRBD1,CATSPGTGRRTEAFF,TGTGCCACCAGCCCCGGGACAGGGAGGCGCACTGAAGCTTTCTTT
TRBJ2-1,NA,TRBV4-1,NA,CASSQVGQGNEQFF,TGCGCCAGCAGCCAAGTTGGGCAGGGGAATGAGCAGTTCTTC
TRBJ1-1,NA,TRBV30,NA,CAWSVSGPNTEAFF,TGTGCCTGGAGTGTATCGGGCCCGAACACTGAAGCTTTCTTT
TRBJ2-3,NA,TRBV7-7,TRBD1,CASSRGTANTDTQYF,TGTGCTAGCAGCCGAGGGACAGCGAACACAGATACGCAGTATTTT
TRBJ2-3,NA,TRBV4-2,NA,CASSQEAPHTQYF,TGTGCCAGCAGCCAAGAAGCTCCCCATACGCAGTATTTT
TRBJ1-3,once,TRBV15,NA,CATSIDVNSGNTIYF,TGTGCCACCAGCATCGACGTCAACTCTGGAAACACCATATATTTT
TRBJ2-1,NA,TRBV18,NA,CASSPKGTYNEQFF,TGTGCCAGCTCACCGAAGGGGACCTACAATGAGCAGTTCTTC
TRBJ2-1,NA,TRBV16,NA,CASSRHPPGTYNEQFF,TGTGCCAGCAGCCGCCACCCCCCAGGCACTTACAATGAGCAGTTCTTC
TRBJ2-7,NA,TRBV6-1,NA,CASNRDGLTYEQYF,TGTGCCAGCAACCGGGACGGGTTAACCTACGAGCAGTACTTC
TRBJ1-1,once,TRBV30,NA,CAWSIEGGAWYTEAFF,TGTGCCTGGAGTATTGAAGGGGGGGCGTGGTACACTGAAGCTTTCTTT
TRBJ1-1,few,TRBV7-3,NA,CASSLQGTVTEAFF,TGTGCCAGCAGCCTCCAGGGGACGGTGACTGAAGCTTTCTTT
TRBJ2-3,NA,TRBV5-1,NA,CASSGWGASTDTQYF,TGCGCCAGCAGCGGATGGGGGGCTAGCACAGATACGCAGTATTTT
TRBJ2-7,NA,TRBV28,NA,CASSFMAASYEQYF,TGTGCCAGCAGTTTCATGGCAGCCTCCTACGAGCAGTACTTC
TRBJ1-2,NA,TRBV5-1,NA,CASSRQEGYGYTF,TGCGCCAGCAGCCGACAGGAAGGCTATGGCTACACCTTC
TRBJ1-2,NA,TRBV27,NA,CASSFGGRAGDYGYTF,TGTGCCAGCAGTTTTGGGGGCAGGGCGGGGGACTATGGCTACACCTTC